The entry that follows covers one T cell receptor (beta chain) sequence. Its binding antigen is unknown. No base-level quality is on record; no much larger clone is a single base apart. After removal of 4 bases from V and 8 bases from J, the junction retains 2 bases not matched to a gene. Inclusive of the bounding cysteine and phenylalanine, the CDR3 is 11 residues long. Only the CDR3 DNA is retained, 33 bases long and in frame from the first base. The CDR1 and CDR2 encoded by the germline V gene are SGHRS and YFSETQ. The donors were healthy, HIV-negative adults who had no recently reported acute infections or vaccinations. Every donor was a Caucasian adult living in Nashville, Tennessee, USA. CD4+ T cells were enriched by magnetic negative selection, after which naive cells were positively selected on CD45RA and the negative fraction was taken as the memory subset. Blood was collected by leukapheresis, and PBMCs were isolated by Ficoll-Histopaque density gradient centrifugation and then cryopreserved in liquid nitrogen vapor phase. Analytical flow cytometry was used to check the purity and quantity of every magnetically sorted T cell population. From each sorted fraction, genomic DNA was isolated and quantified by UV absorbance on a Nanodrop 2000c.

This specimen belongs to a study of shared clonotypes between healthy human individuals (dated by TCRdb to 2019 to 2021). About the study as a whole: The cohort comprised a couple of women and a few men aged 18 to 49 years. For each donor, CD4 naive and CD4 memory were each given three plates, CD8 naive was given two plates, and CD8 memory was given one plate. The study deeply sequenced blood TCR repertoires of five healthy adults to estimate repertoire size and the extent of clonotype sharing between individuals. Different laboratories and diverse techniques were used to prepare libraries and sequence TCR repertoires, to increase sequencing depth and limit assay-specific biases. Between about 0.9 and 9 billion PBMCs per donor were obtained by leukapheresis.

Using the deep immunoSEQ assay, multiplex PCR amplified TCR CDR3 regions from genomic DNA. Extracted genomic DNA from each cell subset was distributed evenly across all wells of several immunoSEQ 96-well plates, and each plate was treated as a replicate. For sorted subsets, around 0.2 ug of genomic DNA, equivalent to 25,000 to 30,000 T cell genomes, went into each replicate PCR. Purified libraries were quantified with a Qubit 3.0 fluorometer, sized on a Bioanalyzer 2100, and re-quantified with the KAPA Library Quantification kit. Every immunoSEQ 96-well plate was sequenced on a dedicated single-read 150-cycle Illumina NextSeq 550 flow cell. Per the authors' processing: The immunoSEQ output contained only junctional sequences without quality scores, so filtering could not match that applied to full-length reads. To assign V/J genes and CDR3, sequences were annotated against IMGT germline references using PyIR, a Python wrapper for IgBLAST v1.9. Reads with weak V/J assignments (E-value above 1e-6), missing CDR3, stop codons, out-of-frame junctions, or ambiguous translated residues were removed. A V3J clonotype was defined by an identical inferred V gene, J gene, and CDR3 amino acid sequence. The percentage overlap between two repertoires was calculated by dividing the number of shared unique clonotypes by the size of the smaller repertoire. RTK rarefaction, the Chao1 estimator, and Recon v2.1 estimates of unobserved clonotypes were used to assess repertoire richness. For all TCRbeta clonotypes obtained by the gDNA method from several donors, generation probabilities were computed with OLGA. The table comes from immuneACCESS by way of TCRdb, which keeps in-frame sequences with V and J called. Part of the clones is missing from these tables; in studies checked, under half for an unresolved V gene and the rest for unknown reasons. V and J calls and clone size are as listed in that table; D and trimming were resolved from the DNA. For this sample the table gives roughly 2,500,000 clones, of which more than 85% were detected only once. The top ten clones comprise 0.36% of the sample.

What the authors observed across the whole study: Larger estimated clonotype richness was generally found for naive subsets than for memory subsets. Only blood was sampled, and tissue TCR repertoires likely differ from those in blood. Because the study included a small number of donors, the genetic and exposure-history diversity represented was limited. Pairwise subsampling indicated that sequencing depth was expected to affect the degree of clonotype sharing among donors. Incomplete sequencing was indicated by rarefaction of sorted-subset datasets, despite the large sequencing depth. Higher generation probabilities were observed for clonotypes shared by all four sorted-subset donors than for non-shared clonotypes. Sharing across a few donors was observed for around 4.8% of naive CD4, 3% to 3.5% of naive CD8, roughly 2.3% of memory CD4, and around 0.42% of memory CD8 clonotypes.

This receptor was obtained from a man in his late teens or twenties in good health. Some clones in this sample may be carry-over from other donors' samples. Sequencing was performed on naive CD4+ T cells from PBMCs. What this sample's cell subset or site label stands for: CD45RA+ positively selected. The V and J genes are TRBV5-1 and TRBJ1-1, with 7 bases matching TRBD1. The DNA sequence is TGCGCCAGCAGCAGGGGGCAAGAAGCTTTCTTT. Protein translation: CASSRGQEAFF.